Included here is one T cell receptor (beta chain) sequence, with context. Its antigen is not identified. CD4 T cells were positively selected, then CD8 T cells from the CD4-negative fraction. This specimen comes from a study of naive and memory T cell subsets. Study-level results: Diversity fell and Gini index rose from naive through CM, EM, EMRA. In naive cells, over 95% of TCR sequences were seen only once.

Germline CDR1 GTSNPN, CDR2 SVGIG (reference sequence). CDR3 length: 15 amino acids. The V and J ends lost 1 base and 0 bases respectively, with 7 bases between them. Both TRBC1 and TRBC2 were covered by a beta constant-region primer of two equimolar oligonucleotides. Four rounds of PCR amplified the ligated cDNA using nested alpha and beta constant-region primers plus SP2. TCRdb reanalysed the UMI-ligation and nested PCR reads using MiXCR and keeps one entry per CDR3 protein. The sample comprises over 100,000 distinct CDR3 sequences, 36% of which are singletons, and 0.9% rests with the top ten. The TCR originated in a human donor in good health. The chain uses TRBV30 and TRBJ2-6; no firm D call. What was sequenced was central memory CD4+ T cells from blood. The chain's CDR3 is CAWSGARSGANVLTF. The CDR3 DNA sequence: TGTGCCTGGAGTGGCGCCCGCTCTGGGGCCAACGTCCTGACTTTC.